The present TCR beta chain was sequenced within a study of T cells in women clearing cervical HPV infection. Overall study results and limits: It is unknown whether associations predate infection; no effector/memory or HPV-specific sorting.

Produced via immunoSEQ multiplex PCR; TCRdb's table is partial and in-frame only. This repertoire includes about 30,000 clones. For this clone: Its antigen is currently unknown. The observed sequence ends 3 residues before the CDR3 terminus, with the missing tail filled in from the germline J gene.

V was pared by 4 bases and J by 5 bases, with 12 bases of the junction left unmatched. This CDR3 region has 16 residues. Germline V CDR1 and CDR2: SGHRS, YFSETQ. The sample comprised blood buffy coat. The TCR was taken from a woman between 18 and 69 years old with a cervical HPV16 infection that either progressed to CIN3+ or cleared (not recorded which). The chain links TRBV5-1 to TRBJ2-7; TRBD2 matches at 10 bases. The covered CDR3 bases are TGCGCCAGCAGCCCCGGACCGCTAGCGGGAGCCGACGAG. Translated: CASSPGPLAGADE. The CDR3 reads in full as CASSPGPLAGADEQYF.